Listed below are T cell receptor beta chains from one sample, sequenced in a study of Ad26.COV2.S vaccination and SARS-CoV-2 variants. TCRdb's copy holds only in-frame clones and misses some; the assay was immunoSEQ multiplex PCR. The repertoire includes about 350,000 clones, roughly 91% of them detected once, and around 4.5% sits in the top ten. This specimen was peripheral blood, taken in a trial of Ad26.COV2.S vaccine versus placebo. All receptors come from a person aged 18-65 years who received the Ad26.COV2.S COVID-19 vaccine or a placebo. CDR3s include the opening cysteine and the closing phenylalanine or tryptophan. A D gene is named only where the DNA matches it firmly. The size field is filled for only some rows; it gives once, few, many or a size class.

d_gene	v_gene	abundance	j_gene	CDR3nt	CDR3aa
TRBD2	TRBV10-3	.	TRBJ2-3	TGTGCCATCAGCCCTAGCGGTGCTACAGATACGCAGTATTTT	CAISPSGATDTQYF
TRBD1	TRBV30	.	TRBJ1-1	TGTGCCCGCGACAGGGTAAGCACTGAAGCTTTCTTT	CARDRVSTEAFF
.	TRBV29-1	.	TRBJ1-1	TGCAGCGTTAATTTTCAGGGATCCGAAGCTTTCTTT	CSVNFQGSEAFF
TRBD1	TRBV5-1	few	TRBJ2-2	TGCGCCAGCAGCTCCAGACAGGGGAACACCGGGGAGCTGTTTTTT	CASSSRQGNTGELFF
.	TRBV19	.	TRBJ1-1	TGTGCCAGTAGAATTCAGGGGAACACTGAAGCTTTCTTT	CASRIQGNTEAFF
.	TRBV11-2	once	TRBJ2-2	TGTGCCAGCAGCCCCTCAGGGACCGGGGAGCTGTTTTTT	CASSPSGTGELFF
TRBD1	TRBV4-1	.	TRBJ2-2	TGCGCCAGCAGCCAGAGGACAGGGTTGACCGGGGAGCTGTTTTTT	CASSQRTGLTGELFF
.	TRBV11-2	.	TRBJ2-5	TGTGCCAGCAGCTTAGAAGATCAAGAGACCCAGTACTTC	CASSLEDQETQYF
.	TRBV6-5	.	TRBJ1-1	TGTGCCAGCAGTTACACCCTAACAGGGAACACTGAAGCTTTCTTT	CASSYTLTGNTEAFF
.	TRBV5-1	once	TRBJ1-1	TGCGCCAGCCGAGAGGAGGGCGGTGAAGCTTTCTTT	CASREEGGEAFF
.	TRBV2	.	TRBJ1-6	TGTGCCACCCAGAAGGGGAGATCCTATAATTCACCCCTCCACTTT	CATQKGRSYNSPLHF
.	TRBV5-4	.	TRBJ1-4	TGTGCCAGCAGCCCGGGCAATAATGAAAAACTGTTTTTT	CASSPGNNEKLFF
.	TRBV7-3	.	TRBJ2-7	TGTGCCAGCAGCTTAGCGGCGGGGGCGTTGTACGAGCAGTACTTC	CASSLAAGALYEQYF
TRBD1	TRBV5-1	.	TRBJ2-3	TGCGCCAGCAGCTTGAGACAGGGGGACACAGATACGCAGTATTTT	CASSLRQGDTDTQYF
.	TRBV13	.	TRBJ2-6	TGTGCCAGCAGCAGGTTCTACAGGGTGGCTGGGGCCAACGTCCTGACTTTC	CASSRFYRVAGANVLTF